The following is a TCR beta chain sequence with its context. Its matching antigen is unknown. The sample originates from a study of graft-versus-host responses after intestinal transplantation. Germline V gene sequence: CDR1 SGHVS, CDR2 FNYEAQ. V lost 5 bases, J lost 2 bases, and 9 bases stayed unmatched. The CDR3 contains 18 residues. Profiled with immunoSEQ multiplex PCR; TCRdb holds only in-frame clones, not every one. The data show more than 85,000 clones, about 92% seen once. V and J are TRBV7-6 and TRBJ2-5; TRBD2 agrees at 15 bases. The TCR was taken from a human donor who received an intestinal transplant. The material was unstimulated CD8+ T cells sorted from spleen or lymph node cells, obtained before intestinal transplant. CDR3 DNA: TGTGCCAGCAGCCGGCAAGCGGGACTAGCGGGGGGTCAAGAGACCCAGTACTTC. Translating it yields CASSRQAGLAGGQETQYF.